One and the same sample provided the 8 T cell receptor beta chains below, sequenced in a study of glioma-infiltrating T cells after dendritic cell vaccination (dated by TCRdb to between 2015 and 2016). This specimen's time point label, interpreted: after dendritic cell vaccination, including at tumor progression/relapse. Libraries were made using the immunoSEQ multiplex PCR assay. What TCRdb holds here is the immuneACCESS table cut down to in-frame rearrangements. Part of the clones is not present; checked against another copy, under half of the missing clones reflect an unresolved V gene, and the others are unexplained. For this sample the table gives roughly 80,000 clones, of which around 86% were detected only once. The ten largest clones represent around 2.1% of the sample. This specimen was blood, taken after dendritic cell vaccination. Source of these receptors: a human donor with glioblastoma.

The CDR3 nucleotides read TGTGCCAGCAGTCCCGGGTCCTCTGGAAACACCATATATTTT. Amino acids: CASSPGSSGNTIYF. The chain has TRBV11-2 and TRBJ1-3; D unresolved. The CDR3 consists of 14 residues. The germline V gene encodes CDR1 SGHAT and CDR2 FQNNGV. The ends were cut back, 6 bases at V and 0 bases at J, with 9 bases in the middle.

The chain links TRBV7-9 to TRBJ2-7, with TRBD1 matching over 7 bases. The CDR3 runs to 13 residues. Germline assignment: CDR1 SEHNR and CDR2 FQNEAQ (reference sequence). Losses at the gene ends were 9 bases for V and 3 bases for J; bases not matched to a gene: 8. CDR3 in amino acids: CASMRAGGYEQYF. CDR3 bases: TGTGCCAGTATGAGGGCAGGGGGCTACGAGCAGTACTTC.

The rearrangement uses TRBV19 and TRBJ2-7; no definite D call. The CDR3 length is 13 residues. Between the trimmed V and J ends, which lost 5 bases and 2 bases, there was a span of 10 bases. The germline gives CDR1 LNHDA, CDR2 SQIVND (reference sequence). The CDR3 nucleotides are TGTGCCAGTAGTGATAGCTCGGCCTACGAGCAGTACTTC. Protein product: CASSDSSAYEQYF.

This clone showed up just a few times. The J gene is TRBJ1-5, the V gene TRBV6-1; possibly TRBD1 for D (6 bases). From germline, CDR1 is MNHNS and CDR2 SASEGT. Trimming removed 6 bases from V and 2 bases from J, with 11 bases in between. This CDR3 is built from 14 residues. The DNA of the CDR3 is TGTGCCAGCAGGAACAGGGAAGGCAATCAGCCCCAGCATTTT. It specifies CASRNREGNQPQHF.

This chain uses TRBV27 with TRBJ1-1; D is ambiguous. Germline V gene data show CDR1 as MNHEY and CDR2 as SMNVEV (reference sequence). The CDR3 has 15 residues. V lost 6 bases and J 1 base, leaving 15 bases between the germline ends. The CDR3 nucleotides read TGTGCCAGCAGACCGAGCGCCACAAGGAACACTGAAGCTTTCTTT. This sequence encodes CASRPSATRNTEAFF.

This clone was detected only once. This chain joins TRBV6-5 and TRBJ2-1, with 10 bases that match TRBD2. Germline CDR1 and CDR2: MNHEY and SVGAGI. The V and J ends lost 0 bases and 5 bases, in that order; junction bases with no gene match: 4. The CDR3 runs 16 residues. In nucleotides, the CDR3 is TGTGCCAGCAGTTACTCTGGGCTAGCGGGAGACAATGAGCAGTTCTTC. Its translation is CASSYSGLAGDNEQFF.

The CDR3 nucleotides are TGTGCCAGTATCCCAGGGTATCTGGGTACTGAAGCTTTCTTT. Amino acids: CASIPGYLGTEAFF. The rearrangement uses TRBV19 and TRBJ1-1; maybe TRBD1 (5 bases). Trimming took off 7 bases at V and 5 bases at J, with 17 bases between the two ends. CDR3 length: 14 residues. In germline, CDR1 is LNHDA, CDR2 SQIVND (reference sequence).

This rearrangement joins TRBV21-1 to TRBJ1-6; the DNA was not compared with TRBD1, the D call given in the table. TRBV21-1 is noted as a pseudogene. The CDR3 loop spans 18 amino acids. This CDR3 is CASSKHPQGSSYNSPLHF. CDR3 nucleotide sequence: TGTGCCAGCAGCAAACACCCACAGGGGAGCTCCTATAATTCACCCCTCCACTTT.